This T cell receptor beta chain was observed in a study of blood T cell repertoires in COVID-19. Background on the study: The study drew acute and convalescent COVID-19 samples from the United States, Italy and Spain.

The study drew participants aged roughly 18 to 89 years from some 23 US areas. Profiled with immunoSEQ multiplex PCR; TCRdb holds only in-frame clones, not every one. The table lists approximately 230,000 clones, almost 85% of them singletons, with about 15% in the top ten. The CDR3 is made up of 17 amino acids. The chain uses TRBV21-1 and TRBJ2-7; the listed D gene, TRBD2, was not tested against the DNA. TRBV21-1 is shown as a pseudogene. The TCR was taken from a man aged 40-49 years who had recovered from COVID-19. Sequencing was done on a sample of PBMCs or T cells enriched from blood (not recorded which). The DNA of the CDR3 is TGTGCCAGCAGCACCGAAACCGGGACTCGGACTAACTACGAGCAGTACTTC. This sequence encodes CASSTETGTRTNYEQYF.